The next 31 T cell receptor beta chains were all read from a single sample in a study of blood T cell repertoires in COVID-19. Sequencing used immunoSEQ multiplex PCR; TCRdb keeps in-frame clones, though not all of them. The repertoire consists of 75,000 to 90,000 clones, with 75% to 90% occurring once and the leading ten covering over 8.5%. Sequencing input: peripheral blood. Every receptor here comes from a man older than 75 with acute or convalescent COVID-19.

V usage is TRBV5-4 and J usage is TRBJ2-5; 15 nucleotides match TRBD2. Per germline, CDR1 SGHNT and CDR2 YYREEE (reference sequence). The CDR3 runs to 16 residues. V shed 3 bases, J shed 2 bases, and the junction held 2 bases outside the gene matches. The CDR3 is CASSSGTSGGQETQYF. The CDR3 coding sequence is TGTGCCAGCAGCTCCGGGACTAGCGGGGGGCAAGAGACCCAGTACTTC. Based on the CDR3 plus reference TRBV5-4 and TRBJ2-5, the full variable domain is ETGVTQSPTHLIKTRGQQVTLRCSSQSGHNTVSWYQQALGQGPQFIFQYYREEENGRGNFPPRFSGLQFPNYSSELNVNALELDDSALYLCASSSGTSGGQETQYFGPGTRLLVL.

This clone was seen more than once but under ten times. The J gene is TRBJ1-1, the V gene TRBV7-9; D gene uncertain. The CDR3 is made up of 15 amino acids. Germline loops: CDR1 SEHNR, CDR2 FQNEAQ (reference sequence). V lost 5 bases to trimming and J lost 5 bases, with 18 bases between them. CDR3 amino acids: CASSKTTAGSTEAFF. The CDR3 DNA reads TGTGCCAGCAGCAAGACGACGGCGGGGAGTACTGAAGCTTTCTTT.

This CDR3 reads CASIPPTGAGNTIYF. In DNA form, the CDR3 reads TGTGCCAGTATTCCCCCCACAGGGGCTGGAAACACCATATATTTT. The genes are TRBV19 and TRBJ1-3, with 7 bases identical to TRBD1. V lost 7 bases and J lost 2; bases outside the gene matches: 8. CDR1 and CDR2 from the germline V gene are LNHDA and SQIVND (reference sequence). There are 15 residues in the CDR3.

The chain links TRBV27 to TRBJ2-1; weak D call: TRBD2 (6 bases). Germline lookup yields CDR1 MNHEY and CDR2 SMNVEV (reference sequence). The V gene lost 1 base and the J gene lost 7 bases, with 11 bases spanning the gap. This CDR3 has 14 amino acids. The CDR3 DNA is TGTGCCAGCAGTTTATTGGGGGGAAGGAATGAGCAGTTCTTC. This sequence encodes CASSLLGGRNEQFF.

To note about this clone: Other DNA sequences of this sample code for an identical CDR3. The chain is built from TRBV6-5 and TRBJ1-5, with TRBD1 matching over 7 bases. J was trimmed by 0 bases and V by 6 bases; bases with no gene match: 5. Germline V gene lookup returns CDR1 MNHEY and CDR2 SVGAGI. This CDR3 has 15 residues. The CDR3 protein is CASRPQGYSNQPQHF. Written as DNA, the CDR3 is TGTGCCAGCAGACCACAGGGGTATAGCAATCAGCCCCAGCATTTT.

The DNA for the CDR3 is TGTGCCAGCAGCTTTTCTTTACGGGTAGAAGCTTTCTTT. Amino acid sequence: CASSFSLRVEAFF. The J gene is TRBJ1-1, the V gene TRBV7-8; no reliable D call. V shed 3 bases and J shed 8 bases, with 13 bases lying between them. This CDR3 is built from 13 residues. Germline CDR1 reads SGHVS; CDR2 reads FQNEAQ.

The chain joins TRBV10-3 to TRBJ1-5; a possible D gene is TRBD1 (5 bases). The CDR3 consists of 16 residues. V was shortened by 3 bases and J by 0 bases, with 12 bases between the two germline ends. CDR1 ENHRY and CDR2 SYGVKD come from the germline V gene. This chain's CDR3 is CAISEGAAYSNQPQHF. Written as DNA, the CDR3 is TGTGCCATCAGTGAAGGGGCAGCCTATAGCAATCAGCCCCAGCATTTT.

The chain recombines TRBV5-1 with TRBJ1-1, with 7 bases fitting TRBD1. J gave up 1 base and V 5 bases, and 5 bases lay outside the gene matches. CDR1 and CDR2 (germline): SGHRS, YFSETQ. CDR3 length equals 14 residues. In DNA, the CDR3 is TGCGCCAGCAGGCCCGGGACAGCGAACACTGAAGCTTTCTTT. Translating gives CASRPGTANTEAFF. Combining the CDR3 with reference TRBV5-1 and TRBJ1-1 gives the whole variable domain KAGVTQTPRYLIKTRGQQVTLSCSPISGHRSVSWYQQTPGQGLQFLFEYFSETQRNKGNFPGRFSGRQFSNSRSEMNVSTLELGDSALYLCASRPGTANTEAFFGQGTRLTVV.

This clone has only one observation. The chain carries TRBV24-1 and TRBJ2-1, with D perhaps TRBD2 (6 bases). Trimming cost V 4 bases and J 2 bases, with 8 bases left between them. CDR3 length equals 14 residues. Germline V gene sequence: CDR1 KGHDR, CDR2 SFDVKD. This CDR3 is CATSETSAYNEQFF. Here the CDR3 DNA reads TGTGCCACCAGTGAGACTAGTGCCTACAATGAGCAGTTCTTC.

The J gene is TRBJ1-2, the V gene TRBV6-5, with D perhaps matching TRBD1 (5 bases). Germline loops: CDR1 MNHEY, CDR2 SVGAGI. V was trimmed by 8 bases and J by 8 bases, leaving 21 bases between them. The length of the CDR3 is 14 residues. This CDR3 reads CASVRAGRLGGYTF. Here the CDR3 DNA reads TGTGCCAGCGTTCGGGCAGGGCGGCTGGGGGGCTACACCTTC.

CDR3 sequence (DNA): TGTGCCAGCAGGACAGTCCTTAATGAAAAACTGTTTTTT. Its translation: CASRTVLNEKLFF. The chain has TRBV2 and TRBJ1-4; tentatively, D is TRBD1 (5 bases). Germline CDR1 SNHLY, CDR2 FYNNEI. V lost 6 bases and J 4 bases, leaving 9 bases between the germline ends. This CDR3 comprises 13 residues.

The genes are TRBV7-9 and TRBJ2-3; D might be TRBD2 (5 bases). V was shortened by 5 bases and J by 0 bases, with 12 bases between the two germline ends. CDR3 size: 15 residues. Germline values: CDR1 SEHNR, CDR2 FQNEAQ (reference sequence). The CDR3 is CASSVGEISTDTQYF. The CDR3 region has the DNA TGTGCCAGCAGCGTTGGGGAGATTAGCACAGATACGCAGTATTTT. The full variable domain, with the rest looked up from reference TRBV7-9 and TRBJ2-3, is DTGVSQNPRHKITKRGQNVTFRCDPISEHNRLYWYRQTLGQGPEFLTYFQNEAQLEKSRLLSDRFSAERPKGSFSTLEIQRTEQGDSAMYLCASSVGEISTDTQYFGPGTRLTVL.

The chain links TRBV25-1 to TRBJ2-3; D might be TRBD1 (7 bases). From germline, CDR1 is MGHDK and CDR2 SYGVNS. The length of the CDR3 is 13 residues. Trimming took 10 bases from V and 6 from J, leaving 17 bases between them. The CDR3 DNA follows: TGTGCCAAGGCCCGCAGGGGGAGGGATACGCAGTATTTT. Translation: CAKARRGRDTQYF.

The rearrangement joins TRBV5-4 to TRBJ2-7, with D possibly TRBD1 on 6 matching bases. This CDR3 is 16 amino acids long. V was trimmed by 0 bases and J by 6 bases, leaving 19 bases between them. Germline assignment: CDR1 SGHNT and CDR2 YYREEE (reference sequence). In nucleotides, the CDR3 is TGTGCCAGCAGCTTGGAATCCGGACAGAAGCGTCTCGAGCAGTACTTC. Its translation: CASSLESGQKRLEQYF.

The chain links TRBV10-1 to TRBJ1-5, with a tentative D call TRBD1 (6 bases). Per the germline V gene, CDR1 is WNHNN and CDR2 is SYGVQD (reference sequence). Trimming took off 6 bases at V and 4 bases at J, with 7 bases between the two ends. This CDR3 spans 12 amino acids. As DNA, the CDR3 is TGCGCCAGCAGCCAGGGGAATCAGCCCCAGCATTTT. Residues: CASSQGNQPQHF.

The CDR3 sequence: CASSFKLGQNTEAFF. The CDR3 DNA is TGTGCCAGCAGCTTCAAGCTTGGACAGAACACTGAAGCTTTCTTT. The chain combines TRBV5-6 with TRBJ1-1; D is perhaps TRBD1 (5 bases). The CDR3 length is 15 residues. The V gene's germline CDR1 is SGHDT and CDR2 YYEEEE. Trimming took 2 bases from V and 1 from J, leaving 12 bases between them.

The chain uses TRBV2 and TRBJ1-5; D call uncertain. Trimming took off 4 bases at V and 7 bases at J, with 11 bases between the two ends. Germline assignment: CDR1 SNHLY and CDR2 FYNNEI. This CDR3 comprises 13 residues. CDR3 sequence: CASSGTNVQPQHF. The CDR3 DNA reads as TGTGCCAGCAGTGGCACAAATGTCCAGCCCCAGCATTTT.

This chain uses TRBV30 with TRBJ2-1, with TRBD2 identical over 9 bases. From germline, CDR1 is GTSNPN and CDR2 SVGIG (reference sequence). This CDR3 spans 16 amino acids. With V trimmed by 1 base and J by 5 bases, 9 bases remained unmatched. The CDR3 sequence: CAWSARLAGVHNEQFF. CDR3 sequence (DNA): TGTGCCTGGAGTGCCAGATTAGCGGGAGTTCACAATGAGCAGTTCTTC.

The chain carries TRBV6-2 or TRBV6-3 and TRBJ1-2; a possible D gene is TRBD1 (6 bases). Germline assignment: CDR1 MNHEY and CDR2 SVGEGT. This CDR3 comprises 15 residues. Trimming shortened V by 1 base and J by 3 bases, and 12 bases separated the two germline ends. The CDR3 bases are TGTGCCAGCAGTTACTTTCGGACAGACGACTATGGCTACACCTTC. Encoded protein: CASSYFRTDDYGYTF.

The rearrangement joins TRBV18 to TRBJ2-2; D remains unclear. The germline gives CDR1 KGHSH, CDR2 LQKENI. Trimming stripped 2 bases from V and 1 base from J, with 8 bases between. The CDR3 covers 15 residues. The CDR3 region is CASSPRLGNTGELFF. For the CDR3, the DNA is TGTGCCAGCTCACCAAGGCTAGGGAACACCGGGGAGCTGTTTTTT.

CDR3 amino acids: CASRPTTGANVLTF. Here the CDR3 DNA reads TGTGCCAGCAGGCCCACTACTGGGGCCAACGTCCTGACTTTC. V usage is TRBV28 and J usage is TRBJ2-6; D is uncertain. Trimming removed 6 bases from V and 2 bases from J, with 8 bases in between. This CDR3 region has 14 residues. In germline, CDR1 is MDHEN, CDR2 SYDVKM.

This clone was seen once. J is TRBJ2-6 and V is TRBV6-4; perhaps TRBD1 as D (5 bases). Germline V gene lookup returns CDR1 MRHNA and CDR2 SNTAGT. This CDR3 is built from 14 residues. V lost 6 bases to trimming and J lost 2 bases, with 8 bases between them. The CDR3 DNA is TGTGCCAGCAGCAGGGAACCTGGGGCCAACGTCCTGACTTTC. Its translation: CASSREPGANVLTF.

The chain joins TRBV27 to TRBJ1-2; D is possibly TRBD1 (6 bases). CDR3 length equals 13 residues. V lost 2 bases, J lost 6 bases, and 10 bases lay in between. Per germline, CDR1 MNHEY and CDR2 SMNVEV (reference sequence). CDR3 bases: TGTGCCAGCAGTTTAATGGGGGCGAATGGCTACACCTTC. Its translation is CASSLMGANGYTF.

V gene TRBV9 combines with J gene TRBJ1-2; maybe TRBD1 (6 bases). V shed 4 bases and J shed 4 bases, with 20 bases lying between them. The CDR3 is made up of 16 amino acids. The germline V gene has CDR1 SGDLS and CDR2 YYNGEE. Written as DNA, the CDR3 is TGTGCCAGCAGCCCCAATACACGGACAGAGACCTATGGCTACACCTTC. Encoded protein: CASSPNTRTETYGYTF.

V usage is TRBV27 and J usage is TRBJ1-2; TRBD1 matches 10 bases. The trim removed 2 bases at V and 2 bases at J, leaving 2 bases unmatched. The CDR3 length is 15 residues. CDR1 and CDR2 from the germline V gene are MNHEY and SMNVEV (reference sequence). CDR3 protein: CASSLRDRGNYGYTF. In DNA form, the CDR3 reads TGTGCCAGCAGTTTACGGGACAGGGGAAACTATGGCTACACCTTC.

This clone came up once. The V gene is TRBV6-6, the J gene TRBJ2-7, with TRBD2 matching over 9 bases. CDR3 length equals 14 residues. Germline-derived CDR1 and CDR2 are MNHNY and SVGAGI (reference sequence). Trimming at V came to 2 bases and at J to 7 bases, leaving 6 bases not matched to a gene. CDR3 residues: CASSYSGGPKEQYF. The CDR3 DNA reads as TGTGCCAGCAGTTACAGCGGGGGGCCGAAAGAGCAGTACTTC.

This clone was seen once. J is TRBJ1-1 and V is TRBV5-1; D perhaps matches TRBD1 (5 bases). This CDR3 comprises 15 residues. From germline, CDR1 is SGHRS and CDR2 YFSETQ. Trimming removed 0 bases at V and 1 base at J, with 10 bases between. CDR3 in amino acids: CASSLAGQSNTEAFF. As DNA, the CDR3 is TGCGCCAGCAGCTTGGCCGGACAATCGAACACTGAAGCTTTCTTT.

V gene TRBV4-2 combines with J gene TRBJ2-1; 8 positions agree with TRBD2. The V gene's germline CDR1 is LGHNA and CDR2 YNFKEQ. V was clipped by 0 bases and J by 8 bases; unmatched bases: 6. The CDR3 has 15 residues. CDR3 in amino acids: CASSQELSGRYEQFF. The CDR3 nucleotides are TGTGCCAGCAGCCAAGAGTTAAGCGGGAGATATGAGCAGTTCTTC.

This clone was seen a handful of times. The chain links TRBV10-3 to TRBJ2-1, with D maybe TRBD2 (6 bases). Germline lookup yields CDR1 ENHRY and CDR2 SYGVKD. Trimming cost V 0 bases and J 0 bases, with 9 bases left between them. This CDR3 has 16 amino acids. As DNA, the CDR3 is TGTGCCATCAGTGAGTCGAAGGGACTCTCCTACAATGAGCAGTTCTTC. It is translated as CAISESKGLSYNEQFF.

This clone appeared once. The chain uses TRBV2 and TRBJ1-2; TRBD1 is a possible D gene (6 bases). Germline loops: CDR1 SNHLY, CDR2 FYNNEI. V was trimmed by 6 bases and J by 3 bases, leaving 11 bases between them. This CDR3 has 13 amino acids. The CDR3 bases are TGTGCCAGCAGAGAAACAGGGCACTATGGCTACACCTTC. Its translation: CASRETGHYGYTF.

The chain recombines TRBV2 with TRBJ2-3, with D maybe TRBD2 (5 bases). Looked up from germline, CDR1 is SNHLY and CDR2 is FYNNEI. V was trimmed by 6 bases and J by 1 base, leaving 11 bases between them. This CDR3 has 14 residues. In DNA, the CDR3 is TGTGCCAGCAGGATAAGTAGCGGCACAGATACGCAGTATTTT. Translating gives CASRISSGTDTQYF.